The entry below gives a single T cell receptor beta chain sequence along with its context. Authors' methods: Scientists estimated how many nucleated cells there were by amplifying reference gene primers. Using immunoSEQ multiplex PCR, the repertoire was profiled, and TCRdb retains in-frame clones only, with some absent. Clone size and the V and J calls come from that table; the DNA yielded D and trimming. This table has under 60,000 clones, about 91% appearing once. The ends were cut back, 0 bases at V and 4 bases at J, with 3 bases in the middle. Germline V gives CDR1 LGHNT, CDR2 FRNRAP. The CDR3 spans 12 residues. The source of the sample is a study of blood T cell repertoires in COVID-19. For the study at large: Sites in the United States, Italy and Spain provided acute and convalescent COVID-19 samples.

The receptor comes from a man aged 45-65 years with active COVID-19. Sequenced material: peripheral blood. The V and J genes are TRBV12-5 and TRBJ2-5; D gene ambiguous. CDR3 residues: CASGLVRETQYF. CDR3 nucleotides: TGTGCTAGTGGTTTGGTGAGAGAGACCCAGTACTTC. The full variable domain, in which reference TRBV12-5 and TRBJ2-5 provide the parts outside the CDR3, is DARVTQTPRHKVTEMGQEVTMRCQPILGHNTVFWYRQTMMQGLELLAYFRNRAPLDDSGMPKDRFSAEMPDATLATLKIQPSEPRDSAVYFCASGLVRETQYFGPGTRLLVL.